The following is a T cell receptor (beta chain) sequence with its context. The data derive from a study of blood T cell repertoires in COVID-19. Original processing notes: Reference gene primer amplification yielded estimated nucleated cell counts. Method: immunoSEQ multiplex PCR; TCRdb's copy keeps in-frame clones and lacks some. The V and J calls and clone size come from that table; D and trimming were worked out from the DNA. This table holds 20,000 to 30,000 clones, around four fifths found once. CDR1 is MDHEN, CDR2 SYDVKM, per germline. The CDR3 consists of 13 residues. V lost 6 bases, J lost 4 bases, and 13 bases lay in between.

This chain joins TRBV28 and TRBJ2-7; D is perhaps TRBD2 (5 bases). Source material: peripheral blood. This clonotype originated in a man older than 75 with active or convalescent COVID-19. CDR3: CASRPGSNYEQYF. CDR3 DNA sequence: TGTGCCAGCAGACCGGGATCAAATTACGAGCAGTACTTC. Full variable domain (remainder filled in from reference TRBV28 and TRBJ2-7): DVKVTQSSRYLVKRTGEKVFLECVQDMDHENMFWYRQDPGLGLRLIYFSYDVKMKEKGDIPEGYSVSREKKERFSLILESASTNQTSMYLCASRPGSNYEQYFGPGTRLTVT.